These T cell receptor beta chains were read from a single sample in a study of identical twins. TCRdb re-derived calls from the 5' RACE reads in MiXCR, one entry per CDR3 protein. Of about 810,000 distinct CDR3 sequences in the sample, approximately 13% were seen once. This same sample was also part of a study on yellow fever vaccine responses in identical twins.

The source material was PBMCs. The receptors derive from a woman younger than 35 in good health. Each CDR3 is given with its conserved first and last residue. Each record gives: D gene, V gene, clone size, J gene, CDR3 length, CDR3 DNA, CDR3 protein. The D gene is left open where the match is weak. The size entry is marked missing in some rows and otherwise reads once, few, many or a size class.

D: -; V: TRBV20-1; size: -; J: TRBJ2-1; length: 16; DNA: TGCAGTGCCAACCTTTTATGGGGTACTTCCTACAATGAGCAGTTCTTC; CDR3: CSANLLWGTSYNEQFF
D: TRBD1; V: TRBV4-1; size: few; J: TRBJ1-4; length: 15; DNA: TGCGCCAGCAGCCAAGAAGGGACAGGTGGCGAAAAACTGTTTTTT; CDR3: CASSQEGTGGEKLFF
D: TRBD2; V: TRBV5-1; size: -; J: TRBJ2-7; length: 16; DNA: TGCGCCAGCAGCTTGGAGGCTAGCGGGACCTATTACGAGCAGTACTTC; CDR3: CASSLEASGTYYEQYF
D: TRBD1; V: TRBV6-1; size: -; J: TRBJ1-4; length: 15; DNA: TGTGCCAGCACTCGAGGGGGACAGTCTAATGAAAAACTGTTTTTT; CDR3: CASTRGGQSNEKLFF
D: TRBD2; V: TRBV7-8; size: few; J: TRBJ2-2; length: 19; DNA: TGTGCCAGCAGCTTAATCACATTTACTAGCGGGTCGAACACCGGGGAGCTGTTTTTT; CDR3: CASSLITFTSGSNTGELFF
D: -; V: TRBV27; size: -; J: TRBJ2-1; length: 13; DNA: TGTGCCAGCAGTTTTATAGCGAGGGATGAGCAGTTCTTC; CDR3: CASSFIARDEQFF
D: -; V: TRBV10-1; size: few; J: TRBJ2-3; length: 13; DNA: TGCGCCAGCAGTGATAGGACATCAGATACGCAGTATTTT; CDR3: CASSDRTSDTQYF
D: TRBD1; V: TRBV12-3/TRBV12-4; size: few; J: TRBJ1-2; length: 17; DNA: TGTGCCAGCAGTCCCGGGACAGGGTGGGCTCCGGACTATGGCTACACCTTC; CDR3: CASSPGTGWAPDYGYTF
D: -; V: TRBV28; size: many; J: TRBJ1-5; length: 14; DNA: TGTGCCAGCAGTTTGGACAGACTCAATCAGCCCCAGCATTTT; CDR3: CASSLDRLNQPQHF
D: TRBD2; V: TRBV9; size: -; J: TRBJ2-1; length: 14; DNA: TGTGCCAGCAGCTCTATTAGCGGGTACAATGAGCAGTTCTTC; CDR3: CASSSISGYNEQFF
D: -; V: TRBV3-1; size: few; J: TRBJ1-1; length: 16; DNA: TGTGCCAGCAGCCACCTGGGAGGGGGAGTGAACACTGAAGCTTTCTTT; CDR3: CASSHLGGGVNTEAFF
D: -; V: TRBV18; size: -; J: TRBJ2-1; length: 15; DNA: TGTGCCAGCTCACCACCGGGACTCGTATACAATGTGCAGTTCTTC; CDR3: CASSPPGLVYNVQFF
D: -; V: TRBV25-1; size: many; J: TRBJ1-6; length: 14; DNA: TGTGCCAGCAGTGACTCTGGGGGGAATTCACCCCTCCACTTT; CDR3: CASSDSGGNSPLHF
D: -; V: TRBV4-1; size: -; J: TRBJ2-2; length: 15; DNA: TGCGCCAGCAGCCCTTGGGGCCCGAACACCGGGGAGCTGTTTTTT; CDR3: CASSPWGPNTGELFF
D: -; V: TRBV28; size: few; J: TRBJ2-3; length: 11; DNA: TGTGCCAGCAGGGGGGTGGATACGCAGTATTTT; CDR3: CASRGVDTQYF
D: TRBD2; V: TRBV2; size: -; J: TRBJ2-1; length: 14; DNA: TGTGCCAGTACAGGACTAGCAGTATACAATGAGCAGTTCTTC; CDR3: CASTGLAVYNEQFF
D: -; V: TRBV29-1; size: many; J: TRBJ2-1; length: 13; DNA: TGCAGCGTGGGGGGATCTTTTCTCAATGAGCAGTTCTTC; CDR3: CSVGGSFLNEQFF
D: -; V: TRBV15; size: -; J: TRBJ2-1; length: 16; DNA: TGTGCCACCAGCGGAGAGGAGAGGAGCTCCTACAATGAGCAGTTCTTC; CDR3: CATSGEERSSYNEQFF
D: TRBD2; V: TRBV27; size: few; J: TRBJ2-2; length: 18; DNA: TGTGCCAGCAGTCCACAGGGAGCCGGACTAGCGGGGACCGGGGAGCTGTTTTTT; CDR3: CASSPQGAGLAGTGELFF
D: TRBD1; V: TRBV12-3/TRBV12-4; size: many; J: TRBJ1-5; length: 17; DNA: TGTGCCAGCAGTTTATACCAGGGGGGGTATAGCAATCAGCCCCAGCATTTT; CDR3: CASSLYQGGYSNQPQHF
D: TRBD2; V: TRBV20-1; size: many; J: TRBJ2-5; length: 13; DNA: TGCAGTGCTGACCCATGGGGAGGGGAGACCCAGTACTTC; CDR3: CSADPWGGETQYF